What follows describes a single T cell receptor beta chain. The antigen it recognizes is unknown. Per-base qualities were not stored, and no clone one base away is much larger. The treatment or condition tag for this specimen amounts to: over 15 received Ad26.COV2.S at low or high dose, single or two shots; roughly five received placebo; per-sample allocation not given. Repertoires of vaccine and placebo recipients were sequenced from samples taken on day 63 after the first injection. Cohort 1b enrolled about 25 adults aged 18-55 years at a single site in Boston, USA, between 29 July and 7 August 2020. Ad26.COV2.S was a replication-incompetent adenovirus type 26 vector expressing a prefusion-stabilized SARS-CoV-2 spike protein from the original Wuhan strain. The record originates from a study of Ad26.COV2.S vaccination and SARS-CoV-2 variants (dated by TCRdb to the early 2020s). With respect to the entire study: Vaccine-arm donors came from COV1001, a multicentre, randomized, double-blind, placebo-controlled phase I-IIa trial of Ad26.COV2.S in healthy adults. Ad26.COV2.S was administered intramuscularly at 5 x 10^10 or 1 x 10^11 viral particles, either as a single shot or as two shots given 56 days apart. TCRbeta repertoire sequencing was used to assess the specificity and breadth of SARS-CoV-2-reactive T cell receptors after Ad26.COV2.S vaccination. The TCR-sequenced set comprised approximately 30 samples: approximately 19 Ad26.COV2.S vaccine recipients, 5 placebo recipients and 8 SARS-CoV-2 convalescent individuals. Participants in the trial were split at random into five groups of five each, receiving low-dose or high-dose Ad26.COV2.S once or twice, or else placebo on both occasions. Blinding of investigators to trial group allocation was maintained during experiments and outcome assessment. The full study reports these points: The study lacked the statistical power to compare responses across vaccine doses or regimens. According to the authors, total T cell responses may have been underestimated by the TCR breadth and depth analyses. Substantial breadth of spike-specific CD8+ and CD4+ T cell responses was reported after vaccination. Compared with placebo recipients, Ad26.COV2.S recipients showed higher spike-specific TCR breadth (P = 0.0014). Non-spike TCR breadth was comparable between vaccine and placebo recipients, consistent with the vaccine containing only spike.

V loses 4 bases, J loses 3 bases, and the germline ends lie 7 bases apart. The CDR3 holds 13 amino acids from the cysteine to the phenylalanine. The DNA shown is the 39-base CDR3, in frame from base 1. CDR1 KGHSH and CDR2 LQKENI were looked up in the germline V gene. TCRbeta CDR3 regions were sequenced with the immunoSEQ Assay. After extraction, genomic DNA underwent amplification by bias-controlled multiplex PCR, followed by high-throughput sequencing. As for the authors' bioinformatics: To quantify the absolute abundance of each unique TCRbeta CDR3 region, sequences were collapsed and filtered. T cell fraction was estimated by normalizing TCRbeta template counts to usable DNA, with usable DNA measured through amplification of reference genes found in all nucleated cells. Repertoire TCRs were annotated as SARS-CoV-2-specific by exact matching of V gene, CDR3 amino acid sequence and J gene to a known reactive TCR set. MIRA supplied the reference SARS-CoV-2 TCR set, which was filtered for enrichment in COVID-19-positive ImmuneCODE repertoires so that public or cross-reactive TCRs were removed. Using the MIRA antigens, annotated TCRs were further analysed by specific ORF or by position within an ORF. Depth was the summed frequency of annotated unique rearrangements, while breadth was defined as annotated unique rearrangements over total unique productive rearrangements. Two-sided Wilcoxon rank-sum tests were used to compare TCR breadth between groups. The clones in this table, taken by TCRdb from immuneACCESS, are in-frame only. Not every clone is retained; where verified, under half of the shortfall comes from an unresolved V gene, and the cause of the rest is unknown. V, J and clone size reflect that table, while D and trimming were determined from the DNA. The sample contains roughly 500,000 clones, 89% of them found a single time. The ten largest clones add up to around 2.5% of the sample.

This TCR derives from a person between 18 and 65 years old who received the Ad26.COV2.S COVID-19 vaccine or a placebo. Source: peripheral blood, taken in a trial of Ad26.COV2.S vaccine versus placebo. In this chain, TRBV18 is recombined with TRBJ2-1; TRBD2 is a weak D gene call, 5 bases matching. The CDR3 sequence is CASSLSVYNEQFF. The sequenced DNA: TGTGCCAGCTCACTTAGCGTCTACAATGAGCAGTTCTTC.